This T cell receptor (beta chain) was recorded in a study of identical twins. Each CDR3 protein gets one entry after TCRdb re-called the 5' RACE reads with MiXCR. The repertoire holds about 520,000 distinct CDR3 sequences, with less than 25% as singletons. This CDR3 is built from 12 residues. CDR1 and CDR2 from the germline V gene are SQVTM and ANQGSEA. The V gene lost 4 bases and the J gene lost 4 bases, with 9 bases spanning the gap. These data also formed part of another study, on T cells expressing NK-cell markers.

The sequencing sample was made of CD4+ T cells sorted from blood. J is TRBJ2-3 and V is TRBV29-1; unclear D gene. This TCR was sampled from a woman aged 18-30 years in good health. CDR3 coding DNA: TGCAGCGTTGGACGGGCGGCAGATACGCAGTATTTT. Residues: CSVGRAADTQYF.